This T cell receptor (beta chain) came from a study of a mutant IDH1 vaccine in newly diagnosed glioma. Overall study: Most had both radiotherapy and temozolomide beforehand; others had only one.

Study-wide findings and caveats: A vaccine-induced immune response developed in roughly 93% of the patients.

This table comes from immunoSEQ multiplex PCR, and its TCRdb copy is limited to in-frame clones, with some not included. This sample yields about 90,000 clones, of which roughly 89% are seen a single time; roughly 0.74% belongs to the top ten. From germline, CDR1 is MNHNY and CDR2 SVGAGI (reference sequence). V was cut by 0 bases and J by 6 bases, with 11 bases left in between. The CDR3 covers 15 residues. The time point denotes: week 47, end of study. With topical imiquimod, each dose of the vaccine consisted of 300 ug of mutant IDH1 20-mer peptide. Remarks on this clone: Its target is not known.

Sequencing used PBMCs, obtained from a glioma patient whose treatment included an IDH1 peptide vaccine. This chain links TRBV6-6 with TRBJ2-2; no clear D. This clonotype was obtained from a woman aged 50 to 60 with glioma. The CDR3 reads CASSYSGNVAGELFF. CDR3 nucleotides: TGTGCCAGCAGTTACTCGGGGAATGTGGCCGGGGAGCTGTTTTTT.